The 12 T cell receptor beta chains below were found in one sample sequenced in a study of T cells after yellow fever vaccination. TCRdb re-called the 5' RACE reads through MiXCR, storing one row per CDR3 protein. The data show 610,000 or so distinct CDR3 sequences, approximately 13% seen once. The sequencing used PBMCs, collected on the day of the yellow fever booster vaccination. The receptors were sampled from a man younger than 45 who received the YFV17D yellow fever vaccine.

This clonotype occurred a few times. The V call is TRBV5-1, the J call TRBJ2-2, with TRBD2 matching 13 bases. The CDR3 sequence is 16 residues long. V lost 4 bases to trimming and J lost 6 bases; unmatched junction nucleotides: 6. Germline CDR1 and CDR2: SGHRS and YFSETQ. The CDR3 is CASSPQGLAGSGELFF. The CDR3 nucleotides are TGCGCCAGCAGCCCGCAGGGACTAGCGGGGTCCGGGGAGCTGTTTTTT.

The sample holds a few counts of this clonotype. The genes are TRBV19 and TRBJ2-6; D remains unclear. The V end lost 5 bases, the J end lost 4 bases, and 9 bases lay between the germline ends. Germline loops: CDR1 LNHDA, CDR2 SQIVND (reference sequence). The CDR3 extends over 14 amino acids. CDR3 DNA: TGTGCCAGTAGTGGGCCTCGGGGGGCCAACGTCCTGACTTTC. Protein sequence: CASSGPRGANVLTF.

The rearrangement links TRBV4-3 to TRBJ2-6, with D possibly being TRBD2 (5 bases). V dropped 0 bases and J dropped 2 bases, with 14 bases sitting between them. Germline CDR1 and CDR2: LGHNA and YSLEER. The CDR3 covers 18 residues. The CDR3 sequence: CASSQERGESAGANVLTF. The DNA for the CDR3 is TGCGCCAGCAGCCAAGAACGGGGAGAAAGTGCTGGGGCCAACGTCCTGACTTTC.

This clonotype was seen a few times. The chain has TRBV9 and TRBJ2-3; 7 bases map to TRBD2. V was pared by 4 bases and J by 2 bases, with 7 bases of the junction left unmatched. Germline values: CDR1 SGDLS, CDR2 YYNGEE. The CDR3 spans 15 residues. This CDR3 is CASSPSGRDTDTQYF. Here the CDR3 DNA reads TGTGCCAGCAGCCCTAGCGGCCGGGACACAGATACGCAGTATTTT.

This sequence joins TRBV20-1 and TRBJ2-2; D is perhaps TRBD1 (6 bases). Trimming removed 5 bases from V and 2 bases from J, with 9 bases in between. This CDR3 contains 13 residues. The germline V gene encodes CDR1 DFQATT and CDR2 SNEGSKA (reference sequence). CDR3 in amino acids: CSALTGNTGELFF. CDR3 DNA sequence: TGCAGTGCTCTGACAGGAAACACCGGGGAGCTGTTTTTT.

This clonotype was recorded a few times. The CDR3 DNA reads as TGTGCCAGCAGCTACGGGGTTGGGCAGGGGGATACGCAGTATTTT. Its protein is CASSYGVGQGDTQYF. The chain couples TRBV5-4 to TRBJ2-3, with a weak D call TRBD1 (6 bases). Between the trimmed V and J ends, which lost 3 bases and 6 bases, there was a span of 17 bases. The CDR3 is 15 amino acids. Germline loops: CDR1 SGHNT, CDR2 YYREEE (reference sequence).

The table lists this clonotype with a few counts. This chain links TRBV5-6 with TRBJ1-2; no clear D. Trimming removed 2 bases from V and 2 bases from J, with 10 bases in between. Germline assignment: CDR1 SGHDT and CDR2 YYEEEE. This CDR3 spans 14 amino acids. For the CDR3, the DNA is TGTGCCAGCAGCTTAGAACGGGGAAACTATGGCTACACCTTC. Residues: CASSLERGNYGYTF.

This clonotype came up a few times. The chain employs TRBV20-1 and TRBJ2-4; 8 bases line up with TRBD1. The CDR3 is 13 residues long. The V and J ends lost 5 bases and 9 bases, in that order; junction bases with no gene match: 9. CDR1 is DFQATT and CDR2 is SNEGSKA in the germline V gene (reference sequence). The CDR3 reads CSASRQGRSIQYF. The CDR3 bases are TGCAGTGCTTCCCGACAGGGGAGAAGCATTCAGTACTTC.

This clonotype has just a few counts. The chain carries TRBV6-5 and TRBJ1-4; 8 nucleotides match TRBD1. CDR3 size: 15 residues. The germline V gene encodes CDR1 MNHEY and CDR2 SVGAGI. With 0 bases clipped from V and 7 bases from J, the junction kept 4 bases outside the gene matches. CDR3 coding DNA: TGTGCCAGCAGTTACTCGACAGGGGTGGGTGAAAAACTGTTTTTT. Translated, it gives CASSYSTGVGEKLFF.

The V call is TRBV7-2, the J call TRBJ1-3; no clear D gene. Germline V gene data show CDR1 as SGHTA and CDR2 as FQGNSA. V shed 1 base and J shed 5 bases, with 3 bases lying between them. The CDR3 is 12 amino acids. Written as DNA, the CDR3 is TGTGCCAGCAGCTTAGGTAGAAACACCATATATTTT. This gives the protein CASSLGRNTIYF.

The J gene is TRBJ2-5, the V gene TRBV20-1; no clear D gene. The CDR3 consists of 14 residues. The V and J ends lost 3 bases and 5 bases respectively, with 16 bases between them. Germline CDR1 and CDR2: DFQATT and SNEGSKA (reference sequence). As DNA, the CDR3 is TGCAGTGCTAGCGCCGTTGGGAATGCCGAGACCCAGTACTTC. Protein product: CSASAVGNAETQYF.

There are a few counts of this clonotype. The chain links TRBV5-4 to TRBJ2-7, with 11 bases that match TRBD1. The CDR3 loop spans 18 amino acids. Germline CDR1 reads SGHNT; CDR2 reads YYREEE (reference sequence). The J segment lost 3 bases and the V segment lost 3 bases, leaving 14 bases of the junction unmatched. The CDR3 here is CASSSGQGGLFLYYEQYF. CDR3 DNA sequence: TGTGCCAGCAGCTCGGGACAGGGGGGCCTTTTTTTATACTACGAGCAGTACTTC.